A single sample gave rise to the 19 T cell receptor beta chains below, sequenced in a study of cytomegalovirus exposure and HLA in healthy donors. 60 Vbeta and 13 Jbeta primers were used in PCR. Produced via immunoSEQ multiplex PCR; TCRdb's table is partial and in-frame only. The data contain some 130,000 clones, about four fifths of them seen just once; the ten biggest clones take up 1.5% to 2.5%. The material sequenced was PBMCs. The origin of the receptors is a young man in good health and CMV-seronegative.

CDR3 sequence (DNA): TGTGCCAGCAGCTTGGGCGATTCGGGGGAGCAGTACGTC. Residues: CASSLGDSGEQYV. V gene TRBV5-6 combines with J gene TRBJ2-7, with D possibly TRBD2 on 5 matching bases. In germline, CDR1 is SGHDT, CDR2 YYEEEE. The CDR3 is 13 residues long. V was clipped by 0 bases and J by 7 bases, with 11 bases between them.

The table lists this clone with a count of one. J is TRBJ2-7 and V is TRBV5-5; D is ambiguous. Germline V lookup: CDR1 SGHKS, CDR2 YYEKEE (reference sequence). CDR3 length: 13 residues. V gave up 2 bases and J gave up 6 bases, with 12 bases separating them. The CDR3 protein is CASSLIARPEQYV. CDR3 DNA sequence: TGTGCCAGCAGCTTAATAGCACGACCCGAGCAGTACGTC.

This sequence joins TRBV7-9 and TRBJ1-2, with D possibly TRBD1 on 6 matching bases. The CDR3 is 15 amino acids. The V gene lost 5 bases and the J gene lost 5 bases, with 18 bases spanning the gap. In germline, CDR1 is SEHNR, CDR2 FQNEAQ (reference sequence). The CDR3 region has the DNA TGTGCCAGCAGCCGAGCGTCACAGGGCTGGTATGGCTACACCTTC. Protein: CASSRASQGWYGYTF. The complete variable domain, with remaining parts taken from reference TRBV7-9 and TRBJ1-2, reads DTGVSQNPRHKITKRGQNVTFRCDPISEHNRLYWYRQTLGQGPEFLTYFQNEAQLEKSRLLSDRFSAERPKGSFSTLEIQRTEQGDSAMYLCASSRASQGWYGYTFGSGTRLTVV.

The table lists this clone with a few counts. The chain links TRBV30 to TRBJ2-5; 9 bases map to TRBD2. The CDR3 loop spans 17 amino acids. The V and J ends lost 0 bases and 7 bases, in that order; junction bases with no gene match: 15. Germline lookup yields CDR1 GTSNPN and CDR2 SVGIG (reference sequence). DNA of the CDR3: TGTGCCTGGAGTGTAAAGCGGGGGGAGGTGGCGTCTGCGACCCAGTACTTC. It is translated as CAWSVKRGEVASATQYF. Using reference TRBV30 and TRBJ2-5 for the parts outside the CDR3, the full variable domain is SQTIHQWPATLVQPVGSPLSLECTVEGTSNPNLYWYRQAAGRGLQLLFYSVGIGQISSEVPQNLSASRPQDRQFILSSKKLLLSDSGFYLCAWSVKRGEVASATQYFGPGTRLLVL.

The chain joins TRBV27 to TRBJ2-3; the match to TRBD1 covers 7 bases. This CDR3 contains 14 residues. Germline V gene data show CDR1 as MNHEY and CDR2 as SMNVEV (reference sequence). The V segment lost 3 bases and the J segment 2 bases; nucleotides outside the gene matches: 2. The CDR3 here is CASSFGTATDTQYF. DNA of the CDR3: TGTGCCAGCAGTTTTGGGACAGCCACAGATACGCAGTATTTT.

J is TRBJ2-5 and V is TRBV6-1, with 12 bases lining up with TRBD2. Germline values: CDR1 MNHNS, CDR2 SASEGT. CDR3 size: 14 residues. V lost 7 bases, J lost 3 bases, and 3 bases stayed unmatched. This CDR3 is CASTWTSGKETQYF. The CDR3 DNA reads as TGTGCCAGCACCTGGACTAGCGGGAAAGAGACCCAGTACTTC.

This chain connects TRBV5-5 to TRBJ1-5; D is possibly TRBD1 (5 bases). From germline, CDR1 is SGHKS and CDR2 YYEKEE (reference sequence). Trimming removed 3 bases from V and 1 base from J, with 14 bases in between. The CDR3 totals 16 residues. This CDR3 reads CASSSQAGPSNQPQHF. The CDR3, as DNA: TGTGCCAGCAGCTCCCAAGCGGGACCAAGCAATCAGCCCCAGCATTTT.

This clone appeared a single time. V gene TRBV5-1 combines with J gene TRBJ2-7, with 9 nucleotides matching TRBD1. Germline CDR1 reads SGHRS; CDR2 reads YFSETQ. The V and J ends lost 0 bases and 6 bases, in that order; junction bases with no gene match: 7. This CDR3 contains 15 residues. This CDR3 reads CASSLGAGTGFEQYF. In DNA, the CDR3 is TGCGCCAGCAGCTTGGGAGCCGGGACAGGGTTCGAGCAGTACTTC.

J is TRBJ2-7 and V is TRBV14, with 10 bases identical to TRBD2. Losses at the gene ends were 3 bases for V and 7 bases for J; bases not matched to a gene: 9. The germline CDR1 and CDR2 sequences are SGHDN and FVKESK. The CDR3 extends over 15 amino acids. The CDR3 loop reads CASSQSRAGGGEQYV. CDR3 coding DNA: TGTGCCAGCAGCCAGAGTCGAGCGGGAGGGGGTGAGCAGTACGTC.

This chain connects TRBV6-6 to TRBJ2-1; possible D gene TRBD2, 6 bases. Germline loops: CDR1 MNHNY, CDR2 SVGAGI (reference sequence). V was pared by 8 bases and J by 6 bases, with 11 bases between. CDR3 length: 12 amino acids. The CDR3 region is CASGLAFNEQFF. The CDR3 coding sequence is TGTGCCAGCGGGCTAGCGTTCAATGAGCAGTTCTTC.

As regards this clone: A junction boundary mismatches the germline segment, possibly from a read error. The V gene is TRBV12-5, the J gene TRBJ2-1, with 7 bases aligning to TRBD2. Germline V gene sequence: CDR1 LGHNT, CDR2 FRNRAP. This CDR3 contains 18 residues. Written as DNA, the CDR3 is TGCGCTAGTGGTTTGGTCCTTTCTAGCGGCAGCTCCTACAATGAGCAGTTCTTC. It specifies CASGLVLSSGSSYNEQFF.

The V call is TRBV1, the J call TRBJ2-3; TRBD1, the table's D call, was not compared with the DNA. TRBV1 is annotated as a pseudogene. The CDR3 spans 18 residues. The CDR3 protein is CTSSQGQGDFLLFYTQYF. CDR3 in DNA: TGCACCAGCAGCCAAGGCCAGGGGGACTTCTTACTTTTCTATACGCAGTATTTT.

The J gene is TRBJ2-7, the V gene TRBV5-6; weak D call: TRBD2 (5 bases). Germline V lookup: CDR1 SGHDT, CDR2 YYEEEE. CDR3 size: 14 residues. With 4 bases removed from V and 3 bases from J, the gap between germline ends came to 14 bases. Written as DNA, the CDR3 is TGTGCCAGCAGCCTTAGACTACGCGGCTACGAGCAGTACGTC. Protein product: CASSLRLRGYEQYV.

CDR3 in DNA: TGTGCCAGCAGCTTGGTTGGACAGGAGGCCTATGGCTACACCTTC. Translating gives CASSLVGQEAYGYTF. V is TRBV5-4 and J is TRBJ1-2; 7 positions match TRBD1. The trim removed 0 bases at V and 4 bases at J, leaving 6 bases unmatched. Germline CDR1 SGHNT, CDR2 YYREEE (reference sequence). The CDR3 sequence is 15 residues long.

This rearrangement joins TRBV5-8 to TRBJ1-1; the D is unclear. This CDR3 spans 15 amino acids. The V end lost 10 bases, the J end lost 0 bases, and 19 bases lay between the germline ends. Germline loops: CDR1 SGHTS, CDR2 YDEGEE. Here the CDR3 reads CASKRGLSMNTEAFF. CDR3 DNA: TGTGCCTCCAAACGCGGGCTAAGTATGAACACTGAAGCTTTCTTT.

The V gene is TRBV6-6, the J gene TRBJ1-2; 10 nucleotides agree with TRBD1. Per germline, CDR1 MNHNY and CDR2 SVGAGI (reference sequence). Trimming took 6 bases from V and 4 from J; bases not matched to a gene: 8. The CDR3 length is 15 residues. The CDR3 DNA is TGTGCCAGCAGACCGGGACAGGGGCCCCGCTATGGCTACACCTTC. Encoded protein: CASRPGQGPRYGYTF.

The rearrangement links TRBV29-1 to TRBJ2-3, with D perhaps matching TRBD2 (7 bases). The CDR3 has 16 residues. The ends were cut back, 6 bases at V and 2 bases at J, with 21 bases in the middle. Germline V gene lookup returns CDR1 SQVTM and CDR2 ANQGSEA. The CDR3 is CSVTPRGRADTDTQYF. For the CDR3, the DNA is TGCAGCGTGACCCCTAGGGGGAGGGCGGACACAGATACGCAGTATTTT.

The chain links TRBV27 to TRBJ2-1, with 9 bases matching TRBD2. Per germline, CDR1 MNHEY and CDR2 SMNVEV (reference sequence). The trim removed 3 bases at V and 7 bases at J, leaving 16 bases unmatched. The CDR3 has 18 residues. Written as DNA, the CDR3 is TGTGCCAGCAGTTTCGCTTTTCAGGCGGGAGGGAATAAGAATGAGCAGTTCTTC. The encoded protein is CASSFAFQAGGNKNEQFF.

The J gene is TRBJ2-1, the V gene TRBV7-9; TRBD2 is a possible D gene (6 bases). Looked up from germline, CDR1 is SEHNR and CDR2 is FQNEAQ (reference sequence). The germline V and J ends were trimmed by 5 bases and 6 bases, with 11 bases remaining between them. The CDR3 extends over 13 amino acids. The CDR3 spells CASSPGTRNEQFF. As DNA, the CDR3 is TGTGCCAGCAGCCCAGGGACTCGCAATGAGCAGTTCTTC.